This T cell receptor (beta chain) is from a study of response to subunit inactivated influenza vaccine. Study conclusions and caveats: The authors proposed limited new T cell recruitment per seasonal influenza vaccination.

V shed 4 bases and J shed 5 bases, with 14 bases lying between them. The CDR3 covers 14 residues. Germline V gives CDR1 SGHNT, CDR2 YYREEE (reference sequence). This clonotype was recorded a few times. Its antigen is currently unknown. TCRdb re-called the RT-PCR reads through MiXCR, storing one row per CDR3 protein. Of 500,000 or so distinct CDR3 sequences detected, approximately 15% appear once; the ten largest clones hold 3%. The sample was CD4+ T cells sorted from PBMCs, taken less than 30 months after vaccination. J is TRBJ2-3 and V is TRBV5-4, with D perhaps matching TRBD1 (6 bases). The source is a man between 50 and 75 years old who received an inactivated influenza vaccine. The CDR3 bases are TGTGCCAGCAGCCAACGAACACAGGGAGATACGCAGTATTTT. It specifies CASSQRTQGDTQYF.